A selection of T cell receptor beta chains follows, all from one sample in a study of blood T cells in healthy people across ages. TCRdb independently ran MiXCR on the 5' RACE reads; one entry per CDR3 protein. The sample records 800,000 to 950,000 distinct CDR3 sequences, just under 30% being singletons. This sample was also put to use in a study of T cells of mothers and their children.

Sequenced input: blood. The source of these receptors is a woman between 40 and 55 years old in good health. Each CDR3 is given with its conserved first and last residue. Each record gives: J gene, D gene, V gene, CDR3 protein. D genes are given only for firm matches.

>TRBJ2-7|TRBD1|TRBV6-5
CASRRRGRYEQYF
>TRBJ2-5|TRBD1|TRBV7-2
CASTPARRAGGETQYF
>TRBJ1-1|.|TRBV6-6
CASSSKSSNTEAFF
>TRBJ1-2|.|TRBV27
CASSLSYGGAYGYTF
>TRBJ2-7|.|TRBV5-6
CASSLDRNPYEQYF
>TRBJ1-5|TRBD1|TRBV6-5
CASRIGQGSNQPQHF
>.|.|TRBV20-1
CSPDSQETQYF
>TRBJ2-7|.|TRBV27
CASGQIGRYEQYF
>TRBJ2-2|TRBD2|TRBV7-6
CASSLGYSGGSNTGELFF
>TRBJ2-1|TRBD2|TRBV12-3/TRBV12-4
CASSYAGGPGNEQFF
>TRBJ1-6|.|TRBV27
CASGEQGSASPLHF
>TRBJ1-3|.|TRBV29-1
CSVSGMGSGNTIYF
>TRBJ1-2|TRBD1|TRBV28
CASSQTGGGGVYGYTF
>TRBJ1-2|.|TRBV9
CASSVGDGAPDYGYTF
>TRBJ1-2|TRBD1|TRBV6-7
CASTLRGTGKDYGYTF
>TRBJ2-1|.|TRBV18
CASLPPVHVLEQFF
>TRBJ1-1|.|TRBV15
CATARGVQGGYTEAFF
>TRBJ2-7|.|TRBV10-3
CATKDSHEQYF